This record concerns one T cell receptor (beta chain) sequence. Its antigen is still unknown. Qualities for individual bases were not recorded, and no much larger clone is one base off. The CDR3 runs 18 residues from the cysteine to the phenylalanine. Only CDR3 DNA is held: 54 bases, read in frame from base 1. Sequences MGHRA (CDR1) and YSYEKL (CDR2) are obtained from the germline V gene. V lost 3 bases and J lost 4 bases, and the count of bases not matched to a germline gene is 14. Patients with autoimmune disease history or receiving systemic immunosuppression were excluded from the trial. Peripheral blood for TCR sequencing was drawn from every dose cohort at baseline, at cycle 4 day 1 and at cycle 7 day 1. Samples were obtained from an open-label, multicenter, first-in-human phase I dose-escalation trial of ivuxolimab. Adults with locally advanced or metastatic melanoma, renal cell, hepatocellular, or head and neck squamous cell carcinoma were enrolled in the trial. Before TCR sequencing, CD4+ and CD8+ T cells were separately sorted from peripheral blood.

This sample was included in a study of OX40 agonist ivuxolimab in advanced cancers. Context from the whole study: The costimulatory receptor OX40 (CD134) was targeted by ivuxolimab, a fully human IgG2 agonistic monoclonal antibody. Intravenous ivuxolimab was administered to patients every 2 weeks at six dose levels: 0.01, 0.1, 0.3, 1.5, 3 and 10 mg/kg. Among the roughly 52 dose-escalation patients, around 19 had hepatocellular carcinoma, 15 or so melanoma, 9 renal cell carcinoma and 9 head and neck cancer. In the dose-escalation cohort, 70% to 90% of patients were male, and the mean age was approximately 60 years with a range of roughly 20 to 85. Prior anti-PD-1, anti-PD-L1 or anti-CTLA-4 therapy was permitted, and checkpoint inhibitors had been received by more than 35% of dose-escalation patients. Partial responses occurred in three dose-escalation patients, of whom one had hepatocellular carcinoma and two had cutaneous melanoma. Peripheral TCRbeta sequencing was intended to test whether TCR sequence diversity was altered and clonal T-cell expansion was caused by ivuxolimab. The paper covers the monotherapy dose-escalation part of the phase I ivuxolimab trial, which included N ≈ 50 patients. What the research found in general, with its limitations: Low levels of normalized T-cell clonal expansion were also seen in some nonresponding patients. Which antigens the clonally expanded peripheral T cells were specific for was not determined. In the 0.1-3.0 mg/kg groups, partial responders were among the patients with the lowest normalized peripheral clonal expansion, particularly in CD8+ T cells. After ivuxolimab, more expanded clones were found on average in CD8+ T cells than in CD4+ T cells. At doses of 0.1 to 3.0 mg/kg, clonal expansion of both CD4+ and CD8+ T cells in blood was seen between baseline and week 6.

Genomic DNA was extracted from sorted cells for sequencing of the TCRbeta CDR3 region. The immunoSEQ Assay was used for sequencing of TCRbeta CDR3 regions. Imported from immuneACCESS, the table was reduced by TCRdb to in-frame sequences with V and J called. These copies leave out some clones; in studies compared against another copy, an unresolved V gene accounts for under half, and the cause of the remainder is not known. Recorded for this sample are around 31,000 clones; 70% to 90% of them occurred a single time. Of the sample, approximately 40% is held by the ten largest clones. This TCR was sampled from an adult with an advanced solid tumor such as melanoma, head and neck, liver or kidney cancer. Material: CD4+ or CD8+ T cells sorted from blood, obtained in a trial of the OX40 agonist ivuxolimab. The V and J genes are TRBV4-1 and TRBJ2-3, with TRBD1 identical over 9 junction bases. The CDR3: CASSHYSPGQGLSDTQYF. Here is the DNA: TGCGCCAGCAGCCATTACTCCCCGGGACAGGGACTATCAGATACGCAGTATTTT.